These 8 T cell receptor beta chains originate from one sample sequenced in a study of regulatory T cells in long-lasting Graves disease (dated by TCRdb to about 2021). The library was made by multiplex PCR. TCRdb lists the instrument as Illumina HiSeq 4000. To build TCR beta libraries, CDR3 regions were amplified by Arm-PCR using iRepertoire HTBI primers. Using fastp at Q25 and MiXCR, TCRdb reprocessed the public reads and kept productive beta chains. Merged by CDR3 protein, the rows form single entries marked with the most common genes and DNA. The sample table lists around 230,000 distinct CDR3 sequences, 18% of them with a count of one. The ten top clones hold roughly a fifth of the sample. The sample's time point label, in plain terms: newly diagnosed GD, antithyroid drugs for less than 3 months. RNA was extracted from PBMCs in TRIzol for both TCR sequencing and RNA sequencing. Sample: peripheral blood mononuclear cells (PBMCs), taken at new diagnosis, from a patient treated with antithyroid drugs. Receptors were obtained from a female donor with Graves disease.

This clonotype was detected many times. V gene TRBV10-3 combines with J gene TRBJ2-1; D is tentatively TRBD1 or TRBD2 (5 bases each). The V gene lost 7 bases and the J gene lost 4 bases, with 17 bases spanning the gap. Germline V gene sequence: CDR1 ENHRY, CDR2 SYGVKD. The CDR3 has 15 amino acids. In nucleotides, the CDR3 is TGTGCCATCAATCCCACCGGGACCCCTTACAATGAGCAGTTCTTC. Translated, it gives CAINPTGTPYNEQFF.

This clonotype was picked up a small number of times. The gene calls are TRBV7-9 and TRBJ2-1, with 7 bases that match TRBD2. The CDR3 runs to 14 residues. Germline CDR1 SEHNR, CDR2 FQNEAQ (reference sequence). V lost 4 bases, J lost 8 bases, and 8 bases stayed unmatched. The CDR3 loop is CASSSSLGGDEQFF. The CDR3 DNA reads TGTGCCAGCAGCTCCTCCCTTGGGGGGGATGAGCAGTTCTTC.

This clonotype was observed many times. This chain connects TRBV19 to TRBJ1-2; TRBD1 matches 7 bases. V dropped 5 bases and J dropped 0; count of bases not matched to a gene: 6. Germline CDR1 LNHDA, CDR2 SQIVND (reference sequence). The CDR3 runs 15 residues. CDR3 DNA: TGTGCCAGTAGTGCCGGGACAGTAGCTAACTATGGCTACACCTTC. Its translation is CASSAGTVANYGYTF.

The chain joins TRBV2 to TRBJ1-1; D possibly corresponds to TRBD1 (6 bases). The CDR3 is 13 residues long. V was clipped by 7 bases and J by 8 bases, with 17 bases between them. Germline lookup yields CDR1 SNHLY and CDR2 FYNNEI. Written as DNA, the CDR3 is TGTGCCAGCAAAATGAGGACAGCCTCGGAAGCTTTCTTT. Residues: CASKMRTASEAFF.

In its sample, this clonotype was seen many times. CDR3 sequence: CASSVAGGYNEKLFF. The CDR3 bases are TGTGCCAGCAGCGTAGCCGGGGGGTATAATGAAAAACTGTTTTTT. The gene calls are TRBV9 and TRBJ1-4; TRBD1 is a possible D gene (5 bases). CDR1 and CDR2 (germline): SGDLS, YYNGEE. V was trimmed by 0 bases and J by 4 bases, leaving 10 bases between them. This CDR3 region has 15 residues.

In this sample, this clonotype turned up many times. This chain links TRBV3-1 with TRBJ1-6, with 10 bases fitting TRBD1. The CDR3 contains 16 residues. Trimming at V came to 4 bases and at J to 6 bases, leaving 6 bases not matched to a gene. Germline V gene lookup returns CDR1 LGHDT and CDR2 YNNKEL (reference sequence). DNA for the CDR3: TGTGCCAGCAGCCCACATGACAGGGGGCTTAATTCACCCCTCCACTTT. It is translated as CASSPHDRGLNSPLHF. The complete variable domain, with remaining parts taken from reference TRBV3-1 and TRBJ1-6, reads DTAVSQTPKYLVTQMGNDKSIKCEQNLGHDTMYWYKQDSKKFLKIMFSYNNKELIINETVPNRFSPKSPDKAHLNLHINSLELGDSAVYFCASSPHDRGLNSPLHFGNGTRLTVT.

As regards this clonotype: This may stem from a read error, because a much larger clone lies one nucleotide away. The CDR3 spells CSAIEGDGTVYEQFF. DNA of the CDR3: TGCAGTGCAATAGAAGGGGACGGGACTGTTTACGAGCAGTTCTTC. This chain uses TRBV20-1 with TRBJ2-1; tentative D call: TRBD2 (6 bases). Germline CDR1 and CDR2: DFQATT and SNEGSKA (reference sequence). V was trimmed by 6 bases and J by 10 bases, leaving 25 bases between them. The CDR3 length is 15 residues.

This clonotype was counted many times. In DNA, the CDR3 is TGTGCCAGCAGCCTTGACAGGTCGGCAAATGAAAAACTGTTTTTT. This gives the protein CASSLDRSANEKLFF. V and J are TRBV3-1 and TRBJ1-4, with D tentatively TRBD1 (6 bases). The germline V and J ends were trimmed by 4 bases and 5 bases, with 14 bases remaining between them. The V gene's germline CDR1 is LGHDT and CDR2 YNNKEL (reference sequence). The CDR3 is 15 amino acids.